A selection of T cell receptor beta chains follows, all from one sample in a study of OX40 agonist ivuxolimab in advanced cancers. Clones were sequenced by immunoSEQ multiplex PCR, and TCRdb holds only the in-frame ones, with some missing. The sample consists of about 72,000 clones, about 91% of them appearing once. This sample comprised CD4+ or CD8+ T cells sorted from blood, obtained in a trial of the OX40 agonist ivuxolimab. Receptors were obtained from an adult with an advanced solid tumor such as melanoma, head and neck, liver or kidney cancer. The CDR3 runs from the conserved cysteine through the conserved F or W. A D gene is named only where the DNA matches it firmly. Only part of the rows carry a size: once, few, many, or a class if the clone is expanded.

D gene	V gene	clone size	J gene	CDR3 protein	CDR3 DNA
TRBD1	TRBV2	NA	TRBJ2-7	CATGQGPYSYEQYF	TGTGCCACCGGACAGGGACCCTACTCCTACGAGCAGTACTTC
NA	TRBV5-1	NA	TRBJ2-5	CASSLASGRQKMGRETQYF	TGCGCCAGCAGCTTGGCCAGCGGCCGACAGAAGATGGGGAGGGAGACCCAGTACTTC
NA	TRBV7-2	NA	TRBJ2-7	CASSLAGGEQYF	TGTGCCAGCAGCTTAGCGGGTGGAGAGCAGTACTTC
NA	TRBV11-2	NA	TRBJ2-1	CASSLYRPNEQFF	TGTGCCAGCAGCTTGTATCGCCCAAATGAGCAGTTCTTC
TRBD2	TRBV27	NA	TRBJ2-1	CASSPLSGSYNEQFF	TGTGCCAGCAGTCCCCTTAGCGGGAGCTACAATGAGCAGTTCTTC
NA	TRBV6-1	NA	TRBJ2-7	CASMRTIGNEQYF	TGTGCCAGCATGAGGACTATAGGGAACGAGCAGTACTTC
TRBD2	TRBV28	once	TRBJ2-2	CASSSGGANTGELFF	TGTGCCAGCAGTTCGGGAGGGGCGAACACCGGGGAGCTGTTTTTT
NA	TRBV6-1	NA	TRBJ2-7	CASSEDGQGYEQYF	TGTGCCAGCAGTGAAGATGGGCAGGGGTACGAGCAGTACTTC
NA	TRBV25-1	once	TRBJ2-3	CASSELIAVGDTQYF	TGTGCCAGCAGTGAATTAATAGCGGTGGGAGATACGCAGTATTTT
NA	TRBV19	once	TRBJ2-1	CASSLTGFDNEQFF	TGTGCCAGTAGCCTCACTGGGTTCGACAATGAGCAGTTCTTC
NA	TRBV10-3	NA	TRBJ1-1	CAIGSGGKTEAFF	TGTGCCATCGGTTCGGGGGGCAAAACTGAAGCTTTCTTT
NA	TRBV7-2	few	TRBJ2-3	CASSLRTADTQYF	TGTGCCAGCAGCCTCCGGACGGCAGATACGCAGTATTTT
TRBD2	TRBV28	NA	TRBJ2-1	CASSLASGGPVEQFF	TGTGCCAGCAGTTTAGCGAGCGGGGGGCCGGTTGAGCAGTTCTTC
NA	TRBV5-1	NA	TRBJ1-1	CASSLGGTRLMNTEAFF	TGCGCCAGCAGCTTGGGGGGGACCCGACTTATGAACACTGAAGCTTTCTTT
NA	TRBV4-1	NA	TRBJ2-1	CASSQGWGAYNEQFF	TGCGCCAGCAGCCAAGGCTGGGGCGCCTACAATGAGCAGTTCTTC
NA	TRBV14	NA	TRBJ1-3	CASSQDRGNTIYF	TGTGCCAGCAGCCAAGATCGGGGAAACACCATATATTTT